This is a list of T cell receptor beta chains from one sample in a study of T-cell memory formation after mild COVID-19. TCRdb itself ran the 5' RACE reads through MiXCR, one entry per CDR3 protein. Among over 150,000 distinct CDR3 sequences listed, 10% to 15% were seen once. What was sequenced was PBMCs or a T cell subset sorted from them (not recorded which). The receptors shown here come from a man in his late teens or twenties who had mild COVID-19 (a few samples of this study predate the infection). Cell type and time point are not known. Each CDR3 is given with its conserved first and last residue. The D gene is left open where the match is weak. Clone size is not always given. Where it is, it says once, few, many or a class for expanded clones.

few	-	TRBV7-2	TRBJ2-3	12	TGTGCCAGCAGCAACAGGGATGCTACGCAGTATTTT	CASSNRDATQYF
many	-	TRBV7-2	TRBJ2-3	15	TGTGCCAGCACCACGAATAACCCTAGCACAGATACGCAGTATTTT	CASTTNNPSTDTQYF
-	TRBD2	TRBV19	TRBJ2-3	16	TGTGCCAGTAGCAAGACTAGCGGGGGGGGATTGGATACGCAGTATTTT	CASSKTSGGGLDTQYF
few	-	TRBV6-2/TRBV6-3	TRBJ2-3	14	TGTGCCAGCAGCGCTAACCCGCTTTCAGATACGCAGTATTTT	CASSANPLSDTQYF
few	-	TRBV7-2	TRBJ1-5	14	TGTGCCAGCAGCCGCAGGGAAGGAGGTCAGCCCCAGCATTTT	CASSRREGGQPQHF
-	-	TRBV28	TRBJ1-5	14	TGTGCCAGCAGCGGTAGACCCTCCAATCAGCCCCAGCATTTT	CASSGRPSNQPQHF
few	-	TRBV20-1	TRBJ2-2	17	TGCAGTGCTAGACCCTCTGCTTTAAGGGGCAACACCGGGGAGCTGTTTTTT	CSARPSALRGNTGELFF
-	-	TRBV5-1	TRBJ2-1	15	TGCGCCAGCAGCCCCAGCCCGAGCTCCTACAATGAGCAGTTCTTC	CASSPSPSSYNEQFF
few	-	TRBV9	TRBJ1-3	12	TGTGCCAGCAGCGTACAAGGAAACACCATATATTTT	CASSVQGNTIYF
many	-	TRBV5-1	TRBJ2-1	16	TGCGCCAGCAGCTTGGGGCAGCGGCTCTCCTACAATGAGCAGTTCTTC	CASSLGQRLSYNEQFF
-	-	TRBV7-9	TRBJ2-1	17	TGTGCCAGCAGCCGGAAAGTGCGGGGAAGCTCCTACAATGAGCAGTTCTTC	CASSRKVRGSSYNEQFF
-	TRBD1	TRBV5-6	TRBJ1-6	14	TGTGCCAGCAGCCCGGACAGGGGGGAATCACCCCTCCACTTT	CASSPDRGESPLHF
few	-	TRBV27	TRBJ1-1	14	TGTGCCAGCAGCCGAGAAGGGTGGGGCACTGAAGCTTTCTTT	CASSREGWGTEAFF
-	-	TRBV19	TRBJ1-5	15	TGTGCCAGTAGTATAGGAGGGGGAGCGGATCAGCCCCAGCATTTT	CASSIGGGADQPQHF
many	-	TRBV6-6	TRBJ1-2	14	TGTGCCAGCAGTGAGCCCGGTGGATACTATGGCTACACCTTC	CASSEPGGYYGYTF
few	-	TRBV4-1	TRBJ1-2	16	TGCGCCAGCAGCCACATACACGGTGGGGGCAGGGGAGGCTACACCTTC	CASSHIHGGGRGGYTF